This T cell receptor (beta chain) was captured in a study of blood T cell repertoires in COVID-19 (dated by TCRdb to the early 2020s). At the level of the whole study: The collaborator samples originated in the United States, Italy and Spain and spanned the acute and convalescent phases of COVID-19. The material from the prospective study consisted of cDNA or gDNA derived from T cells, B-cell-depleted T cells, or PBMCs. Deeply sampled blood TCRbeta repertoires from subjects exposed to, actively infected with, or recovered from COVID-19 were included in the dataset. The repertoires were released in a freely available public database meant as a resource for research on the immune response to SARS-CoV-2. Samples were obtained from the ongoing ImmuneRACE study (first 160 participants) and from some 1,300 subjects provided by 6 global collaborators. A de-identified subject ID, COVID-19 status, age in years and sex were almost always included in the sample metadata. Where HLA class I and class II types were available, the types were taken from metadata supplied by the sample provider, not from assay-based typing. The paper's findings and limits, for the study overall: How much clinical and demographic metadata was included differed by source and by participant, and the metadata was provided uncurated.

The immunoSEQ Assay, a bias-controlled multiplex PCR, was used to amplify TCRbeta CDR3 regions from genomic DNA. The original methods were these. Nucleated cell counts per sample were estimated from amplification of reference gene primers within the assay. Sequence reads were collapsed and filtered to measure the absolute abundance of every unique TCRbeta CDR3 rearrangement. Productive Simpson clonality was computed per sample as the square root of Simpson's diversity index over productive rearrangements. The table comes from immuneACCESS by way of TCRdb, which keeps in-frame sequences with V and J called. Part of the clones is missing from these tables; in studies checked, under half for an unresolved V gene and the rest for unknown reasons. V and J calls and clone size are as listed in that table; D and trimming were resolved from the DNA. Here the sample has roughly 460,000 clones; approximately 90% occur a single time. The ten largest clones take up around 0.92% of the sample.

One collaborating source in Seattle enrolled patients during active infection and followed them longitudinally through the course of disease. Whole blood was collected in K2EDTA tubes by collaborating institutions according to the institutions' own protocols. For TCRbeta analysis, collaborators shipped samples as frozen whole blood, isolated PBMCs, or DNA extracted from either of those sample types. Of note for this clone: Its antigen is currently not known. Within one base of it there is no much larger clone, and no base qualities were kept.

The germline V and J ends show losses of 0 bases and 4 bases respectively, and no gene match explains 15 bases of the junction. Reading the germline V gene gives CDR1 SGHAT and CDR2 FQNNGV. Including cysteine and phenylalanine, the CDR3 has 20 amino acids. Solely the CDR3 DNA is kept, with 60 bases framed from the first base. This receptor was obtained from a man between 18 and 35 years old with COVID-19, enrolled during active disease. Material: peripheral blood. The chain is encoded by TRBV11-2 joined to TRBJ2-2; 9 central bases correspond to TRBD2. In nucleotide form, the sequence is TGTGCCAGCAGCTTAGAGCGGGCGACTAGCGGAACAACGATCACCGGGGAGCTGTTTTTT. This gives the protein CASSLERATSGTTITGELFF.